This T cell receptor (beta chain) was sequenced during a study of beta chain features in type 1 diabetes. Whole-study context: Sorted cells numbering under 110 million were examined across all samples.

This clone was detected only a few times. Its antigen is unidentified. The investigators reverse transcribed all of the isolated RNA, so they sequenced expressed TCRB transcripts. Profiled with immunoSEQ multiplex PCR; TCRdb holds only in-frame clones, not every one. The data show over 25,000 clones, under 50% seen once. General study findings and limits: cDNA sequencing could over-represent cells with high TCR expression. The naive, central memory and Treg TCRB repertoires showed an apparent similarity that was greater among patients than among healthy donors. Moderately but significantly shorter TCRB CDR3s were found in Type 1 diabetes patients in all four CD4+ subsets.

This CDR3 region has 13 residues. Germline lookup yields CDR1 SGHTA and CDR2 FQGNSA. V lost 8 bases, J lost 3 bases, and 7 bases stayed unmatched. The rearrangement joins TRBV7-2 to TRBJ2-7; TRBD2 aligns across 7 bases. The sequence was obtained from a man aged 25-45 years with type 1 diabetes. The sequenced sample consisted of stem cell memory CD4+ T cells from blood. This CDR3 is CASGGERGYEQYF. The CDR3 nucleotides are TGTGCCAGCGGAGGGGAGCGGGGCTACGAGCAGTACTTC. Full variable domain (outside the CDR3, taken from reference TRBV7-2 and TRBJ2-7): GAGVSQSPSNKVTEKGKDVELRCDPISGHTALYWYRQSLGQGLEFLIYFQGNSAPDKSGLPSDRFSAERTGGSVSTLTIQRTQQEDSAVYLCASGGERGYEQYFGPGTRLTVT.